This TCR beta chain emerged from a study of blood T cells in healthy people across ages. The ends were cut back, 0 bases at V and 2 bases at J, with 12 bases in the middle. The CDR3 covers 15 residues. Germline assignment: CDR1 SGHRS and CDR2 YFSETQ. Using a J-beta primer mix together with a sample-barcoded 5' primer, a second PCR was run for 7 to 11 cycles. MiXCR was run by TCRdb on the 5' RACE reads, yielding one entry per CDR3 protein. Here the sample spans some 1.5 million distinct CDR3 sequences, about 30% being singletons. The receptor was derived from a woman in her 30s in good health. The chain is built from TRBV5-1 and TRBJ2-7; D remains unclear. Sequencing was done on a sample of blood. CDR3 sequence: CASSLAENNPYEQYF. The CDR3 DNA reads TGCGCCAGCAGCTTGGCGGAGAATAACCCCTACGAGCAGTACTTC.